The T cell receptor (beta chain) described here comes from a study of blood T cells in healthy people across ages. Whole-study results and caveats: The recorded TCR beta diversity per million T cells decreased in a roughly linear manner with age. There was a strong correlation between TCR beta diversity and naive T cell percentage.

The CDR3 covers 15 residues. Trimming cost V 0 bases and J 4 bases, with 11 bases left between them. In germline, CDR1 is MNHEY, CDR2 SMNVEV (reference sequence). Concerning this clonotype itself: Antigen specificity is unknown.

All donors came from Russia, were Caucasian and healthy, and spanned ages about 6 to 100. A sample-barcoded 5' primer and a J-beta primer mix were used in a second PCR of roughly 6 to 11 cycles. Each single sample gave us at least 3 million CDR3-containing paired-end reads. TCRdb reprocessed the 5' RACE reads via MiXCR and lists one record per CDR3 protein. The table includes 1,500,000 or so distinct CDR3 sequences, around 55% detected once. J is TRBJ2-3 and V is TRBV27, with D hard to call. The receptor comes from a man between 18 and 35 years old in good health. The sample was blood. The chain's CDR3 is CASSLSRQVPDTQYF. CDR3 coding DNA: TGTGCCAGCAGTTTATCCAGGCAGGTCCCAGATACGCAGTATTTT.